The TCR beta chain described here comes from a study of Ad26.COV2.S vaccination and SARS-CoV-2 variants. Study-level findings and limits: Researchers cautioned that TCR breadth and depth analyses may have underestimated total T cell responses.

TCRdb's copy holds only in-frame clones and misses some; the assay was immunoSEQ multiplex PCR. There are under 300,000 clones in the sample; around 85% occur only once, and less than 3% lies in the top ten. The CDR3 runs 13 residues. Germline V gives CDR1 SQVTM, CDR2 ANQGSEA. The V end was cut by 3 bases, the J end by 4 bases, with 9 bases between. Treatment denoted: around 19 received Ad26.COV2.S at low or high dose, single or two shots; roughly five received placebo; per-sample allocation not given. Day 63 after the first vaccine or placebo injection was the time point for sampling. This clone showed up just a few times. Its antigen is undetermined.

The chain carries TRBV29-1 and TRBJ1-4, with D hard to call. This specimen was peripheral blood, taken in a trial of Ad26.COV2.S vaccine versus placebo. This receptor was taken from a person between 18 and 65 years old who received the Ad26.COV2.S COVID-19 vaccine or a placebo. CDR3 bases: TGCAGCGTTGAGACGGCTAATAATGAAAAACTGTTTTTT. Residues: CSVETANNEKLFF.